These 7 T cell receptor beta chains were sequenced from one sample in a study of blood T cells in healthy people across ages. Through a sample-barcoded 5' primer and a J-beta primer mix, a second PCR was run for roughly 7 to 12 cycles. Each CDR3 protein gets one entry after TCRdb re-called the 5' RACE reads with MiXCR. The table lists 1.5 million to 2 million distinct CDR3 sequences, 28% of them singletons. The sample was blood. These receptors were obtained from a woman in her thirties in good health.

This clonotype showed up many times. The chain carries TRBV11-2 and TRBJ2-7; D may be TRBD1 (5 bases). Trimming took 5 bases from V and 7 from J, leaving 21 bases between them. Germline loops: CDR1 SGHAT, CDR2 FQNNGV. The CDR3 has 15 residues. The CDR3 nucleotides read TGTGCCAGCAGCCCATGGGGAAAGGTTCCAGGGGAGCAGTACTTC. It is translated as CASSPWGKVPGEQYF.

This clonotype was seen a handful of times. The chain links TRBV7-2 to TRBJ2-3, with D tentatively TRBD2 (6 bases). V was clipped by 1 base and J by 4 bases, with 12 bases between them. The CDR3 length is 15 residues. CDR1 SGHTA and CDR2 FQGNSA come from the germline V gene. CDR3 bases: TGTGCCAGCAGCTTAGAGCGGGCTAGCGCAGATACGCAGTATTTT. It encodes CASSLERASADTQYF.

The DNA of the CDR3 is TGCAGTGCTAGAGTTGGTTTGAGAGACAGTTACAATGAGCAGTTCTTC. Translation gives CSARVGLRDSYNEQFF. J is TRBJ2-1 and V is TRBV20-1; D is perhaps TRBD1 (5 bases). The CDR3 is 16 amino acids. Germline V CDR1 and CDR2: DFQATT, SNEGSKA (reference sequence). V was clipped by 1 base and J by 4 bases, with 17 bases between them.

The genes are TRBV7-9 and TRBJ2-5; 7 bases agree with TRBD1. After removal of 6 bases from V and 12 bases from J, the junction contained 10 bases not matched to a gene. Germline V gene data show CDR1 as SEHNR and CDR2 as FQNEAQ (reference sequence). The CDR3 extends over 12 amino acids. The CDR3 sequence: CASSQTGTEKYF. CDR3 in DNA: TGTGCCAGCAGTCAGACCGGGACAGAAAAGTACTTC.

There are a few counts of this clonotype. This chain joins TRBV20-1 and TRBJ2-7; 8 positions agree with TRBD1. The CDR3 spans 13 residues. Losses at the gene ends were 5 bases for V and 3 bases for J; bases not matched to a gene: 6. CDR1 is DFQATT, CDR2 SNEGSKA, per germline (reference sequence). CDR3 amino acids: CSAGQDRDYEQYF. The CDR3 DNA reads TGCAGTGCTGGCCAGGACAGGGACTACGAGCAGTACTTC.

The chain has TRBV20-1 and TRBJ1-2, with D unresolved. The CDR3 loop spans 12 amino acids. CDR1 and CDR2 from the germline V gene are DFQATT and SNEGSKA (reference sequence). The V and J ends lost 5 bases and 8 bases respectively, with 15 bases between them. The CDR3 region has the DNA TGCAGTGCTCCAACGGGGAGGGAAGGCTACACCTTC. The encoded protein is CSAPTGREGYTF.

The chain joins TRBV6-4 to TRBJ2-1; possibly TRBD1 for D (6 bases). Between the trimmed V and J ends, which lost 7 bases and 12 bases, there was a span of 13 bases. CDR3 length equals 11 residues. Looked up from germline, CDR1 is MRHNA and CDR2 is SNTAGT. The chain's CDR3 is CASIRGSTQFF. The CDR3 DNA follows: TGTGCCAGCATCAGGGGTTCCACGCAGTTCTTC.